The present T cell receptor beta chain was sequenced within a study of blood T cell repertoires in COVID-19. Study at large: The origin of the acute and convalescent COVID-19 samples was the United States, Italy and Spain.

Method: immunoSEQ multiplex PCR; TCRdb's copy keeps in-frame clones and lacks some. Of around 150,000 clones in the sample, approximately 90% are singletons; the top ten hold approximately 2.4%. Germline V lookup: CDR1 MGHRA, CDR2 YSYEKL. There are 15 residues in the CDR3. The V end was cut by 1 base, the J end by 8 bases, with 15 bases between. The chain has TRBV4-1 and TRBJ2-1, with D perhaps matching TRBD2 (6 bases). This clonotype was sampled from a man aged 18 to 29 with acute or convalescent COVID-19. Source material: peripheral blood. CDR3 protein: CASSQVGLAIYEQFF. The CDR3 bases are TGCGCCAGCAGCCAAGTCGGCCTAGCGATCTATGAGCAGTTCTTC.